This TCR delta chain was found in a study of gamma-delta chains in newborns, infants, children (dated by TCRdb to between 2019 and 2020). Study-level background: According to the title of the study, polyclonal expansion of innate gammadelta T cells immediately after birth is driven by microbial exposure. The study examined the way microbial exposure affected innate gammadelta T cell populations in human newborns right after birth.

The sequencing machine was an Illumina MiSeq. TCRdb reprocessed the public reads with the caller CATT; rows with the same DNA were merged afterwards. This sample lists about 5,400 delta-chain clones; 14% to 15% were detected once. The top ten clones comprise 20% to 25% of the sample. This clone came up a few times. The antigen this receptor binds is unknown. It has no much larger one-base neighbor in the sample; base qualities were not kept. This clonotype originated in a child who was a newborn, infant or young child, either healthy, febrile or measles-vaccinated (not recorded which). Sequencing was performed on blood, taken at baseline.

The nucleotides read TGTGCTCTTGGGGAATTCTCCATGGTCCTACTCTGGGGGGGACGGTCGTACACCGATAAACTCATCTTT. This codes for CALGEFSMVLLWGGRSYTDKLIF. This sequence uses TRDV1 and TRDJ1; a tentative D call is TRDD3 (7 bases match). The trim is 2 bases for V and 0 bases for J, with a gap of 34 bases between the germline ends. From a lookup of the germline V gene, CDR1 and CDR2 are TSWWSYY and QGS. From cysteine to phenylalanine, the CDR3 is 23 amino acids long. Of the read, only the CDR3 DNA is kept; its 69 bases are in frame from base 1.